Each of the 2 T cell receptor beta chains below was sequenced from the same sample in a study of blood T cell repertoires in COVID-19 (TCRdb year 2020). Library generation was performed with the immunoSEQ multiplex PCR assay. TCRdb obtained this table from immuneACCESS and retained in-frame rearrangements with V and J assigned. These tables miss some clones; where compared with another copy, unresolved V genes account for less than half of the shortfall, and the remainder is unexplained. In all, the sample holds 130,000 or so clones, and roughly four fifths of those were seen once. Jointly, the top ten make up about 12% of the sample. Sequencing was carried out using peripheral blood. The receptors were sampled from a human donor in a cohort sampled during active COVID-19.

V and J are TRBV20-1 and TRBJ2-1, with TRBD2 as a possible D gene (6 bases). Germline V gene sequence: CDR1 DFQATT, CDR2 SNEGSKA (reference sequence). The CDR3 is made up of 15 amino acids. V lost 3 bases and J 5 bases, leaving 17 bases between the germline ends. The CDR3 DNA follows: TGCAGTGCTAGTGCAGTGACTAGGTCCAACAATGAGCAGTTCTTC. Its protein is CSASAVTRSNNEQFF.

There are a few counts of this clone. V is TRBV7-8 and J is TRBJ1-5; D gene ambiguous. The ends were cut back, 1 base at V and 5 bases at J, with 6 bases in the middle. Germline assignment: CDR1 SGHVS and CDR2 FQNEAQ. The CDR3 loop spans 13 amino acids. The CDR3 DNA follows: TGTGCCAGCAGCTTAGTTGGCCATCAGCCCCAGCATTTT. This encodes CASSLVGHQPQHF.